A single sample gave rise to the 10 T cell receptor beta chains below, sequenced in a study of human T cells and chemical hapten exposure. Documented time point: patch test 2, 6 weeks after DPC sensitization. Treatment here: therapeutic diphenylcyclopropenone sensitization with weekly scalp DPC. TCRdb re-derived calls from the RACE reads in MiXCR, one entry per CDR3 protein. Of fewer than 150,000 distinct CDR3 sequences listed, about 10% are singletons. The sequences come from whole blood, collected in connection with sensitization to the hapten diphenylcyclopropenone (DPC). These receptors were obtained from a woman in her fifties or sixties with alopecia areata. Some clones in this sample may be carry-over from other donors' samples.

V usage is TRBV18 and J usage is TRBJ1-2; D not resolved. CDR1 is KGHSH, CDR2 LQKENI, per germline. V was cut by 3 bases and J by 8 bases, with 16 bases left in between. This CDR3 spans 14 amino acids. In DNA, the CDR3 is TGTGCCAGCTCACCGTCCCCGGACCTCGGAGGCTACACCTTC. Its translation: CASSPSPDLGGYTF.

This clonotype was seen a handful of times. The chain joins TRBV5-1 to TRBJ2-3, with 9 bases that match TRBD1. CDR3 length: 16 residues. Trimming removed 4 bases from V and 4 bases from J; junction bases left unmatched: 10. The germline V gene encodes CDR1 SGHRS and CDR2 YFSETQ. DNA of the CDR3: TGCGCCAGCAGCAGCGGGACAGGGCAGGGGGCAGATACGCAGTATTTT. This gives the protein CASSSGTGQGADTQYF.

There are a few counts of this clonotype. The V gene is TRBV3-1, the J gene TRBJ2-3; possible D gene TRBD2, 6 bases. Germline V gene data show CDR1 as LGHDT and CDR2 as YNNKEL (reference sequence). The CDR3 consists of 15 residues. V was cut by 0 bases and J by 6 bases, with 13 bases left in between. CDR3 region: CASSQEGREWDTQYF. CDR3 nucleotide sequence: TGTGCCAGCAGCCAAGAGGGGCGGGAATGGGATACGCAGTATTTT.

The chain is built from TRBV5-1 and TRBJ1-1; 8 bases are a match to TRBD1. V lost 1 base to trimming and J lost 1 base; unmatched junction nucleotides: 3. Germline-derived CDR1 and CDR2 are SGHRS and YFSETQ. The CDR3 loop spans 15 amino acids. The CDR3: CASSLTGGANTEAFF. For the CDR3, the DNA is TGCGCCAGCAGCTTGACAGGGGGAGCGAACACTGAAGCTTTCTTT.

This clonotype was seen repeatedly, ten times or more. The V and J genes are TRBV7-6 and TRBJ2-7; TRBD1 aligns across 10 bases. V lost 5 bases to trimming and J lost 2 bases; unmatched junction nucleotides: 6. The CDR3 has 15 amino acids. The V gene's germline CDR1 is SGHVS and CDR2 FNYEAQ. The CDR3 DNA sequence: TGTGCCAGCAGCCCCTGGGGGACAGGGGCCTACGAGCAGTACTTC. Its protein product is CASSPWGTGAYEQYF. Filled out from reference TRBV7-6 and TRBJ2-7, the complete variable domain reads GAGVSQSPRYKVTKRGQDVALRCDPISGHVSLYWYRQALGQGPEFLTYFNYEAQQDKSGLPNDRFSAERPEGSISTLTIQRTEQRDSAMYRCASSPWGTGAYEQYFGPGTRLTVT.

V and J are TRBV29-1 and TRBJ1-1; 9 bases fit TRBD1. The CDR3 runs to 17 residues. Germline CDR1 reads SQVTM; CDR2 reads ANQGSEA. Germline trimming cut 6 bases from V and 1 base from J; bases unmatched to any gene: 15. Here the CDR3 reads CSVGGTGIRGSNTEAFF. The CDR3 nucleotides read TGCAGCGTGGGCGGGACAGGGATCAGAGGCTCGAACACTGAAGCTTTCTTT.

This clonotype was observed a few times. The genes are TRBV29-1 and TRBJ2-1; 7 bases line up with TRBD2. Germline loops: CDR1 SQVTM, CDR2 ANQGSEA. V lost 4 bases and J lost 9; bases outside the gene matches: 12. The CDR3 sequence is 14 residues long. CDR3 sequence: CSVALAVRGSEQFF. The CDR3 DNA is TGCAGCGTTGCCCTAGCGGTCCGAGGAAGTGAGCAGTTCTTC.

The table lists this clonotype with a few counts. The chain links TRBV7-3 to TRBJ2-3; D is tentatively TRBD1 or TRBD2 (5 bases each). The CDR3 contains 15 residues. The germline V and J ends were trimmed by 2 bases and 2 bases, with 11 bases remaining between them. The germline CDR1 and CDR2 sequences are SGHTA and FQGTGA. CDR3 nucleotide sequence: TGTGCCAGCAGCTTACAGCCGGGGCCCACAGATACGCAGTATTTT. Translated: CASSLQPGPTDTQYF.

The chain combines TRBV24-1 with TRBJ2-1, with TRBD1 identical over 10 bases. The CDR3 spans 15 residues. V lost 3 bases and J lost 6; bases outside the gene matches: 4. Germline lookup yields CDR1 KGHDR and CDR2 SFDVKD. The CDR3 sequence is CATSDPGQGINEQFF. Written as DNA, the CDR3 is TGTGCCACCAGTGATCCGGGACAGGGGATCAATGAGCAGTTCTTC.

This clonotype was recorded many times. The chain couples TRBV7-9 to TRBJ2-3, with D perhaps assigned TRBD1 or TRBD2 (5 bases each). V gave up 5 bases and J gave up 4 bases, with 28 bases separating them. The CDR3 contains 19 residues. Germline V gene data show CDR1 as SEHNR and CDR2 as FQNEAQ (reference sequence). The CDR3 region has the DNA TGTGCCAGCAGCGCAGGGAGACAGCGCCGGGTGAGAGTGGCAGATACGCAGTATTTT. It encodes CASSAGRQRRVRVADTQYF.